Below, one T cell receptor beta chain is given with its context. The source of the sample is a study of blood T cell repertoires in COVID-19. Background on the study: The study drew acute and convalescent COVID-19 samples from the United States, Italy and Spain. The analysed material was cDNA or gDNA that came from T cells, B-cell-depleted T cells, or PBMCs.

Per the germline V gene, CDR1 is SGHDT and CDR2 is YYEEEE. The CDR3 extends over 17 amino acids. V lost 0 bases to trimming and J lost 2 bases, with 18 bases between them. Authors' analysis steps: Amplified reference gene primers provided the basis for estimating nucleated cell counts. Profiling relied on immunoSEQ multiplex PCR, and the TCRdb table lists in-frame clones only, not all of them. The DNA gave D and trimming, while V, J and clone size come from that table. The table records 200,000 to 250,000 clones, more than 75% of them present only once. The TCR originated in an older woman who had recovered from COVID-19. V usage is TRBV5-6 and J usage is TRBJ2-7; D perhaps matches TRBD2 (6 bases). Specimen: peripheral blood. The chain's CDR3 is CASSLAFRGVRPYEQYF. CDR3 DNA: TGTGCCAGCAGCTTGGCCTTTCGCGGGGTACGGCCCTACGAGCAGTACTTC.